These 32 T cell receptor beta chains were sequenced from one sample in a study of cytomegalovirus exposure and HLA in healthy donors. The PCR was carried out with 60 Vbeta primers and 13 Jbeta primers. Here immunoSEQ multiplex PCR was the method, and the copy in TCRdb shows in-frame clones only, minus some. This table has approximately 160,000 clones, around 80% appearing once. Material for sequencing was PBMCs. The origin of the receptors is a woman between 50 and 59 years old in good health and CMV-seropositive.

The chain combines TRBV18 with TRBJ2-5, with D possibly TRBD2 on 7 matching bases. Germline CDR1 reads KGHSH; CDR2 reads LQKENI. Trimming took 0 bases from V and 4 from J, leaving 12 bases between them. The CDR3 runs 15 residues. The CDR3 nucleotides read TGTGCCAGCTCACCACCCACCGGGGGGCCAGAGACCCAGTACTTC. Protein: CASSPPTGGPETQYF.

The chain links TRBV19 to TRBJ1-1; 7 bases are shared with TRBD1. The germline V gene has CDR1 LNHDA and CDR2 SQIVND (reference sequence). V trimming: 6 bases; J trimming: 1 base; junction bases outside the gene matches: 11. The CDR3 contains 16 residues. The CDR3 region is CASRSLRQGGNTEAFF. In DNA form, the CDR3 reads TGTGCCAGTAGGTCACTAAGACAGGGTGGGAACACTGAAGCTTTCTTT.

The chain uses TRBV5-1 and TRBJ1-3, with D possibly TRBD1 on 5 matching bases. Trimming pared 0 bases from V and 2 bases from J, leaving 6 bases between. The CDR3 loop spans 14 amino acids. The germline V gene has CDR1 SGHRS and CDR2 YFSETQ. CDR3: CASSLEGTGNTIYF. The CDR3 nucleotides are TGCGCCAGCAGCTTGGAGGGGACTGGAAACACCATATATTTT.

This clone has only one observation. This chain links TRBV5-1 with TRBJ2-5, with 8 bases identical to TRBD1. Trimming took 5 bases from V and 1 from J; bases not matched to a gene: 4. There are 14 residues in the CDR3. Germline assignment: CDR1 SGHRS and CDR2 YFSETQ. In nucleotides, the CDR3 is TGCGCCAGCAGAGTCCAGGGGGCCCAAGAGACCCAGTACTTC. Translated: CASRVQGAQETQYF.

V gene TRBV5-8 combines with J gene TRBJ2-3; D may be TRBD2 (6 bases). The germline CDR1 and CDR2 sequences are SGHTS and YDEGEE. This CDR3 spans 13 amino acids. Trimming took 4 bases from V and 4 from J, leaving 10 bases between them. For the CDR3, the DNA is TGTGCCAGCAGCATTAGCGGACCAGATACGCAGTATTTT. It encodes CASSISGPDTQYF.

The chain carries TRBV27 and TRBJ2-7; 9 bases are shared with TRBD2. The junction had 6 bases not matched to a gene; V was cut back by 6 bases and J by 9 bases. The length of the CDR3 is 12 residues. The V gene's germline CDR1 is MNHEY and CDR2 SMNVEV (reference sequence). Here the CDR3 reads CASRGGGVAQYF. The CDR3 coding sequence is TGTGCCAGCAGGGGCGGGGGGGTGGCGCAGTACTTC.

Here the CDR3 DNA reads TGTGCCAGCAGTTTCTCAAGGGGGCTCGGCGATAGCAATCAGCCCCAGCATTTT. As protein: CASSFSRGLGDSNQPQHF. This chain joins TRBV28 and TRBJ1-5; 7 bases are a match to TRBD1. Germline V lookup: CDR1 MDHEN, CDR2 SYDVKM. V dropped 3 bases and J dropped 0; count of bases not matched to a gene: 11. The CDR3 has 18 amino acids.

The chain combines TRBV7-8 with TRBJ1-3; D is unclear. The CDR3 is 16 amino acids. Germline V gene data show CDR1 as SGHVS and CDR2 as FQNEAQ. The germline V and J ends were trimmed by 3 bases and 1 base, with 13 bases remaining between them. The CDR3 protein is CASSFLGTGSGNTIYF. For the CDR3, the DNA is TGTGCCAGCAGCTTTTTAGGAACCGGGTCTGGAAACACCATATATTTT.

The genes are TRBV7-2 and TRBJ2-7, with D perhaps matching TRBD2 (6 bases). The germline V and J ends were trimmed by 5 bases and 0 bases, with 17 bases remaining between them. CDR3 size: 16 residues. Germline V gene lookup returns CDR1 SGHTA and CDR2 FQGNSA. The CDR3 protein is CASSHTGDLASYEQYF. The CDR3 bases are TGTGCCAGCAGCCACACCGGGGACTTAGCCTCCTACGAGCAGTACTTC.

The V gene is TRBV7-2, the J gene TRBJ2-1; 9 bases align to TRBD1. The germline V gene encodes CDR1 SGHTA and CDR2 FQGNSA. The ends lost 1 base at V and 6 bases at J; junction bases unmatched: 4. There are 15 residues in the CDR3. Written as DNA, the CDR3 is TGTGCCAGCAGCTTAGTTGCGACAGGGGGCAATGAGCAGTTCTTC. This gives the protein CASSLVATGGNEQFF.

The gene calls are TRBV6-1 and TRBJ2-1, with 9 positions matching TRBD2. V lost 4 bases to trimming and J lost 6 bases; unmatched junction nucleotides: 4. Germline values: CDR1 MNHNS, CDR2 SASEGT. The CDR3 loop spans 14 amino acids. The CDR3 sequence: CASSALAGSNEQFF. DNA of the CDR3: TGTGCCAGCAGTGCGCTAGCGGGGAGCAATGAGCAGTTCTTC.

V gene TRBV7-2 combines with J gene TRBJ2-2; D unclear. V gave up 5 bases and J gave up 4 bases, with 11 bases separating them. CDR1 is SGHTA, CDR2 FQGNSA, per germline. The CDR3 spans 14 residues. The CDR3 region has the DNA TGTGCCAGCAGCCTACAGACCCGCACCGGGGAGCTGTTTTTT. Amino acid sequence: CASSLQTRTGELFF.

The genes are TRBV7-9 and TRBJ1-5; 8 nucleotides align to TRBD1. V lost 5 bases to trimming and J lost 5 bases; unmatched junction nucleotides: 8. Germline-derived CDR1 and CDR2 are SEHNR and FQNEAQ (reference sequence). The CDR3 length is 15 residues. The CDR3 DNA is TGTGCCAGCAGCAAAGGACAGGGCGATCATCAGCCCCAGCATTTT. Translation gives CASSKGQGDHQPQHF.

Here the CDR3 DNA reads TGTGCCAGCAGCCGAACGACAGGGGGCACAGATACGCAGTATTTT. It is translated as CASSRTTGGTDTQYF. The rearrangement joins TRBV11-3 to TRBJ2-3; 8 bases are a match to TRBD1. The germline CDR1 and CDR2 sequences are SGHNT and YENEEA. This CDR3 has 15 residues. The V and J ends lost 5 bases and 1 base, in that order; junction bases with no gene match: 5.

The chain recombines TRBV19 with TRBJ1-6; a possible D gene is TRBD1 (5 bases). V was cut by 6 bases and J by 2 bases, with 14 bases left in between. CDR1 is LNHDA and CDR2 is SQIVND in the germline V gene (reference sequence). The CDR3 is 16 residues long. The CDR3 coding sequence is TGTGCCAGTAGCCCCCGTCGGGGGACCTATAATTCACCCCTCCACTTT. Protein: CASSPRRGTYNSPLHF.

The chain has TRBV5-1 and TRBJ2-5, with D hard to call. CDR3 length: 15 amino acids. The germline V and J ends were trimmed by 2 bases and 1 base, with 12 bases remaining between them. Per the germline V gene, CDR1 is SGHRS and CDR2 is YFSETQ. CDR3 nucleotides: TGCGCCAGCAGCTTTCAAGCTCTTCCCCAAGAGACCCAGTACTTC. This codes for CASSFQALPQETQYF.

This chain connects TRBV11-1 to TRBJ1-5; tentative D call: TRBD1 (6 bases). Germline CDR1 is SGHAT and CDR2 is FQDESV (reference sequence). V dropped 1 base and J dropped 5 bases, with 9 bases sitting between them. This CDR3 spans 14 amino acids. This CDR3 reads CASSLGGPYQPQHF. The CDR3 bases are TGTGCCAGCAGCTTAGGGGGGCCTTATCAGCCCCAGCATTTT.

The chain combines TRBV19 with TRBJ1-2; 7 bases match TRBD1. CDR1 is LNHDA, CDR2 SQIVND, per germline (reference sequence). V lost 9 bases, J lost 8 bases, and 6 bases stayed unmatched. The CDR3 sequence is 11 residues long. As DNA, the CDR3 is TGTGCCAGCTCGGACAGGCTAGGCTACACCTTC. Protein product: CASSDRLGYTF.

CDR3 sequence (DNA): TGCGCCAGCAGCGTGGGACTCGCCACACAGGTCTCAGATACGCAGTATTTT. Amino acids: CASSVGLATQVSDTQYF. This rearrangement joins TRBV5-1 to TRBJ2-3; a weak D match, TRBD2 (6 bases). The CDR3 is 17 residues long. Germline-derived CDR1 and CDR2 are SGHRS and YFSETQ. Trimming stripped 4 bases from V and 4 bases from J, with 22 bases between.

This chain joins TRBV19 and TRBJ1-5; 9 nucleotides line up with TRBD1. The CDR3 totals 15 residues. The J segment lost 2 bases and the V segment lost 7 bases, leaving 6 bases of the junction unmatched. The germline CDR1 and CDR2 sequences are LNHDA and SQIVND (reference sequence). The CDR3 protein is CASKGQGSGNQPQHF. In nucleotides, the CDR3 is TGTGCCAGTAAGGGACAGGGATCCGGCAATCAGCCCCAGCATTTT.

The chain recombines TRBV5-1 with TRBJ2-5; D is undetermined. The V and J ends lost 3 bases and 2 bases respectively, with 5 bases between them. This CDR3 has 12 residues. The germline gives CDR1 SGHRS, CDR2 YFSETQ. The CDR3, as DNA: TGCGCCAGCAGCTCGGTACAAGAGACCCAGTACTTC. Its protein product is CASSSVQETQYF. Supplemented by reference TRBV5-1 and TRBJ2-5, the full variable domain reads KAGVTQTPRYLIKTRGQQVTLSCSPISGHRSVSWYQQTPGQGLQFLFEYFSETQRNKGNFPGRFSGRQFSNSRSEMNVSTLELGDSALYLCASSSVQETQYFGPGTRLLVL.

The chain combines TRBV21-1 with TRBJ1-2; TRBD1, the table's D call, was not compared with the DNA. TRBV21-1 is reported as a pseudogene. The CDR3 is made up of 10 amino acids. In DNA form, the CDR3 reads TGTGCCAGGACAGGGGACGGCTACACCTTC. Protein product: CARTGDGYTF.

Turning to this clone: The junction departs from germline at one end; a sequencing error may be responsible. This rearrangement joins TRBV7-9 to TRBJ2-7, with 11 bases identical to TRBD1. CDR3 size: 13 residues. Germline V gene sequence: CDR1 SEHNR, CDR2 FQNEAQ (reference sequence). Written as DNA, the CDR3 is TGTTCCAGCAGCCGAGGGACAGGGGGCGAGCAGTACTTC. It translates to CSSSRGTGGEQYF.

The V and J genes are TRBV7-2 and TRBJ2-3, with 10 bases lining up with TRBD1. The CDR3 has 15 amino acids. V dropped 5 bases and J dropped 3; count of bases not matched to a gene: 5. CDR1 is SGHTA and CDR2 is FQGNSA in the germline V gene. CDR3 sequence reads: CASSAGQGNTDTQYF. The CDR3 DNA follows: TGTGCCAGCAGCGCGGGACAGGGGAATACAGATACGCAGTATTTT. The whole variable domain, filled in from reference TRBV7-2 and TRBJ2-3, reads GAGVSQSPSNKVTEKGKDVELRCDPISGHTALYWYRQSLGQGLEFLIYFQGNSAPDKSGLPSDRFSAERTGGSVSTLTIQRTQQEDSAVYLCASSAGQGNTDTQYFGPGTRLTVL.

This chain links TRBV9 with TRBJ1-3; D unresolved. The V and J ends lost 2 bases and 0 bases respectively, with 9 bases between them. CDR3 size: 15 residues. The germline gives CDR1 SGDLS, CDR2 YYNGEE. The CDR3 region is CASSVAGFSGNTIYF. CDR3 DNA sequence: TGTGCCAGCAGCGTCGCCGGGTTCTCTGGAAACACCATATATTTT.

V is TRBV28 and J is TRBJ1-1; the D is unclear. V was clipped by 3 bases and J by 1 base, with 12 bases between them. CDR3 length: 15 amino acids. Germline CDR1 is MDHEN and CDR2 is SYDVKM. The DNA for the CDR3 is TGTGCCAGCAGTTTGAGGGCCCGGACGAACACTGAAGCTTTCTTT. This gives the protein CASSLRARTNTEAFF.

The chain carries TRBV9 and TRBJ1-3, with TRBD1 identical over 8 bases. The CDR3 totals 17 residues. V lost 4 bases, J lost 0 bases, and 9 bases stayed unmatched. CDR1 and CDR2 (germline): SGDLS, YYNGEE. The CDR3 DNA reads as TGTGCCAGCAGCCCTGGACAGGGTGCCCTCTCTGGAAACACCATATATTTT. Its protein is CASSPGQGALSGNTIYF. Supplemented by reference TRBV9 and TRBJ1-3, the full variable domain reads DSGVTQTPKHLITATGQRVTLRCSPRSGDLSVYWYQQSLDQGLQFLIQYYNGEERAKGNILERFSAQQFPDLHSELNLSSLELGDSALYFCASSPGQGALSGNTIYFGEGSWLTVV.

This clone was detected only a few times. This rearrangement joins TRBV5-4 to TRBJ2-5; D may be TRBD1 (7 bases). The CDR3 covers 16 residues. V was clipped by 1 base and J by 8 bases, with 21 bases between them. CDR1 is SGHNT, CDR2 YYREEE, per germline (reference sequence). The CDR3 coding sequence is TGTGCCAGCAGCTTGTACTGGTCGGGGCAGGGGGGAACCCAGTACTTC. This codes for CASSLYWSGQGGTQYF.

V usage is TRBV7-2 and J usage is TRBJ2-1; D may be TRBD2 (5 bases). In germline, CDR1 is SGHTA, CDR2 FQGNSA. V lost 3 bases and J 7 bases, leaving 10 bases between the germline ends. The CDR3 extends over 13 amino acids. The CDR3 here is CASSLAGKNEQFF. CDR3 DNA: TGTGCCAGCAGCTTGGCGGGTAAAAATGAGCAGTTCTTC.

The chain has TRBV6-1 and TRBJ1-2, with 7 bases matching TRBD1. The CDR3 is 14 residues long. V lost 2 bases, J lost 4 bases, and 4 bases stayed unmatched. CDR1 is MNHNS, CDR2 SASEGT, per germline. Here the CDR3 DNA reads TGTGCCAGCAGTGAATTCCGACAGGGCTATGGCTACACCTTC. Translating it yields CASSEFRQGYGYTF.

Remarks on this clone: One end of the junction is discordant with germline, which a read error may explain. The V call is TRBV7-3, the J call TRBJ2-1; D call uncertain. Looked up from germline, CDR1 is SGHTA and CDR2 is FQGTGA. The CDR3 is made up of 15 amino acids. The CDR3 region is CASTLAPSSYNEQFF. CDR3 nucleotide sequence: TGTGCCAGCACCTTAGCCCCGAGCTCCTACAATGAGCAGTTCTTC.

Only a few counts were recorded for this clone. V usage is TRBV18 and J usage is TRBJ2-1, with 7 nucleotides matching TRBD2. The CDR3 runs 17 residues. With V trimmed by 3 bases and J by 0 bases, 8 bases remained unmatched. Germline assignment: CDR1 KGHSH and CDR2 LQKENI. Here the CDR3 reads CASSPGQLASSYNEQFF. CDR3 nucleotides: TGTGCCAGCTCACCGGGGCAACTAGCGAGCTCCTACAATGAGCAGTTCTTC. The full variable domain, rest sourced from reference TRBV18 and TRBJ2-1, is NAGVMQNPRHLVRRRGQEARLRCSPMKGHSHVYWYRQLPEEGLKFMVYLQKENIIDESGMPKERFSAEFPKEGPSILRIQQVVRGDSAAYFCASSPGQLASSYNEQFFGPGTRLTVL.